The present T cell receptor (beta chain) was sequenced within a study of cytomegalovirus exposure and HLA in healthy donors. Each donor's status was that of a healthy bone marrow donor. The sample holds a few counts of this clone. Its target is not known. PCR used 60 Vbeta primers and 13 Jbeta primers. The protocol was immunoSEQ multiplex PCR, while the TCRdb copy is restricted to in-frame clones and leaves out a portion. The table records 110,000 to 150,000 clones, approximately 68% of them present only once. This CDR3 comprises 15 residues. In germline, CDR1 is MDHEN, CDR2 SYDVKM. Trimming stripped 5 bases from V and 4 bases from J, with 17 bases between. Study-wide results and limits: A later analysis found most CMV-associated TCR beta chains apparently HLA-restricted. Some TCR beta chains (more than 150 of them) were listed as cytomegalovirus-associated. HLA-A and HLA-B allele assignments for most subjects were reportedly predicted accurately using TCR beta sequences.

The chain carries TRBV28 and TRBJ1-1; D gene ambiguous. Source material: PBMCs. The TCR originated in a man aged 55 to 70 in good health and CMV-seronegative. The CDR3 coding sequence is TGTGCCAGCAGTCTTCCGGCCAGGATGGGCACTGAAGCTTTCTTT. It yields the protein CASSLPARMGTEAFF.